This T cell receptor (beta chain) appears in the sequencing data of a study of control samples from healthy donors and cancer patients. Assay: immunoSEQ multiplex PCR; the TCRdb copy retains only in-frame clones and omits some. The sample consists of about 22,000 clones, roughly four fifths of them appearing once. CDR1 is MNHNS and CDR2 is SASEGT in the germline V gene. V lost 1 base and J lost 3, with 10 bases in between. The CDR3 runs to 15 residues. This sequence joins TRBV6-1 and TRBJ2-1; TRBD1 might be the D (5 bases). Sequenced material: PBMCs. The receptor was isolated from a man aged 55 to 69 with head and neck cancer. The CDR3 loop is CASSEEPDSYNEQFF. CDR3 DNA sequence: TGTGCCAGCAGTGAAGAGCCCGACAGCTACAATGAGCAGTTCTTC.